This T cell receptor (beta chain) was identified during a study of response to subunit inactivated influenza vaccine. In germline, CDR1 is SGHTA, CDR2 FQGNSA. V was shortened by 4 bases and J by 2 bases, with 14 bases between the two germline ends. The CDR3 loop spans 15 amino acids. One entry per CDR3 protein results from TCRdb running MiXCR on the RT-PCR reads. The repertoire consists of 400,000 to 650,000 distinct CDR3 sequences, with 6% to 9% occurring once and the leading ten covering roughly 13%. Whole-study results and caveats: Authors suggested that a seasonal influenza vaccination recruits few new T cells each time.

Comment on this clonotype: Its specificity is unknown.

This clonotype was obtained from a man aged 50 to 69 who received an inactivated influenza vaccine. The chain couples TRBV7-2 to TRBJ2-5; D is undetermined. The sequencing here drew on PBMCs from blood, taken around 25 months after vaccination. CDR3 in amino acids: CASSSQPGPQETQYF. The CDR3 DNA reads TGTGCCAGCAGCTCGCAGCCGGGCCCACAAGAGACCCAGTACTTC.